This T cell receptor (beta chain) was identified in a study of T-cell reconstitution after alpha-beta-depleted transplantation in children. Findings and limits, study-wide: Several hundred expanded graft clones reportedly supplied alpha-beta T cells about two months after transplant. Among T cells one year after transplant, newly produced cells accounted for most counts and diversity.

Unique molecular identifiers were used to barcode this TCRbeta library. One entry per CDR3 protein, called by TCRdb with MiXCR from the PCR reads. In the table there are about 980,000 distinct CDR3 sequences, about 30% of which are singletons. V was clipped by 6 bases and J by 1 base, with 13 bases between them. The CDR3 totals 13 residues. In germline, CDR1 is DFQATT, CDR2 SNEGSKA (reference sequence). In the case of this clonotype: Its antigen is still unknown.

The TCR originated in a boy in the first two years of life who had a stem cell transplant for SCID, so the T cells may come from the graft donor. The sample was PBMCs, mostly from graft donor cells, taken 360 days after TCRalphabeta/CD19-depleted stem cell transplant. J is TRBJ2-7 and V is TRBV20-1; D not resolved. The CDR3 region has the DNA TGCAGTGCCAGAAGGACGGATTCCTACGAGCAGTACTTC. This codes for CSARRTDSYEQYF.